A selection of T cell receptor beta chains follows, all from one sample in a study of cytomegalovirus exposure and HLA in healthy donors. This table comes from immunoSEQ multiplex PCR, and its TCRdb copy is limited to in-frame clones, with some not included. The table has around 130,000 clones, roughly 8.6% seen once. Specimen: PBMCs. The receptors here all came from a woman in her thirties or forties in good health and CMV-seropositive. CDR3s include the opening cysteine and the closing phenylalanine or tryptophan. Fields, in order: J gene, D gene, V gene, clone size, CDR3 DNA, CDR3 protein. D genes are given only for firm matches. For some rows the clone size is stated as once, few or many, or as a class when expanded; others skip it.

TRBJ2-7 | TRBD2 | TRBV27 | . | TGTGCCAGCAGTTCGATCTTAGCGGGGTTCTCCTACGAGCAGTACTTC | CASSSILAGFSYEQYF
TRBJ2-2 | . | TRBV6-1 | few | TGTGCCAGCGACAGCTACACCGGGGAGCTGTTTTTT | CASDSYTGELFF
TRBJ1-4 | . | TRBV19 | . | TGTGCCAGTAGTTCCGGGACAACTAATGAAAAACTGTTTTTT | CASSSGTTNEKLFF
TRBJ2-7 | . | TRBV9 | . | TGTGCCAGCAGTAAGGGAGCGGGCTCCTACGAGCAGTACTTC | CASSKGAGSYEQYF
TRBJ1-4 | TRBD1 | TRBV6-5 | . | TGTGCCAGCAGTGCAAGGACAGGAACTAATGAAAAACTGTTTTTT | CASSARTGTNEKLFF
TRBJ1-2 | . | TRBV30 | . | TGTGCCTGGGCACCGAGGGTGGACTATGGCTACACCTTC | CAWAPRVDYGYTF
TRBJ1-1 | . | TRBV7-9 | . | TGTGCCAGCAGCTTAGAAGGGGACACTGAAGCTTTCTTT | CASSLEGDTEAFF
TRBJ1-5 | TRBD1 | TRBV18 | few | TGTGCCAGCTCACCATTAGGGACAGGGGGCATTGCGAGCAATCAGCCCCAGCATTTT | CASSPLGTGGIASNQPQHF
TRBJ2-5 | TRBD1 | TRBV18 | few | TGTGCCAGCTCACCACCCACAGGGGCTAGAGAGACCCAGTACTTC | CASSPPTGARETQYF
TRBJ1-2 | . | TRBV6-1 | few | TGTGCCAGCAGTGAAGGTGGGGGCGGGTATGGCTACACCTTC | CASSEGGGGYGYTF
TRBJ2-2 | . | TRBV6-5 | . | TGTGCCAGCAGCTCCCTCCCAGGGGCCGCCGGGGAGCTGTTTTTT | CASSSLPGAAGELFF
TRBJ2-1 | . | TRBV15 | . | TGTGCCACCAGCAGAGATTTAACCACAGGCGACAATGAGCAGTTCTTC | CATSRDLTTGDNEQFF
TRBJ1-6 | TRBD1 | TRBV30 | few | TGTGCCTGGAGTGTACGAGGACAGGGGCAATATAATTCACCCCTCCACTTT | CAWSVRGQGQYNSPLHF
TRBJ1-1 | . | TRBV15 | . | TGTGCCACCAGCACCAACAGGGTCGTCACTGAAGCTTTCTTT | CATSTNRVVTEAFF
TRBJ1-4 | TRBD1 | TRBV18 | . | TGTGCCAGCTCACGGGACAGGGGAACTAATGAAAAACTGTTTTTT | CASSRDRGTNEKLFF
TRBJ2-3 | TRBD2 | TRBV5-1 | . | TGCGCCAGCAGCTCCCTAGCGGGGGGGCCGACAGATACGCAGTATTTT | CASSSLAGGPTDTQYF
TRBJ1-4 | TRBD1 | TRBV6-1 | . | TGTGCCAGCAGTGGGACAGGGAAAGGGAGTCGGAATGAAAAACTGTTTTTT | CASSGTGKGSRNEKLFF
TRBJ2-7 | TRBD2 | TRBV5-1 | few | TGCGCCAGCAGCTTGGGAGGCCGGGGGGACTACGAGCAGTACTTC | CASSLGGRGDYEQYF
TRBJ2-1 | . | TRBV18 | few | TGTGCCAGCTCACCACCCCAGGGGACAAAGTTCCGGCTCTTC | CASSPPQGTKFRLF
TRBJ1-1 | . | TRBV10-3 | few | TGTGCCATGGGGGGTTTGGGCACTGAAGCTTTCTTT | CAMGGLGTEAFF
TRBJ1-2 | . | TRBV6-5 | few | TGTGCCAGCAGGGGCCAGGACAGACCGGATGGCTACACCTTC | CASRGQDRPDGYTF
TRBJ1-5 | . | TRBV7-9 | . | TGTGCCAGCAGCTTAGCGTTGCGGGGTGGCAATCAGCCCCAGCATTTT | CASSLALRGGNQPQHF
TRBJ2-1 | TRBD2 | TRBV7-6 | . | TGTGCCAGCAGCCCCATAGCGGGGACTTCCTACAATGAGCAGTTCTTC | CASSPIAGTSYNEQFF
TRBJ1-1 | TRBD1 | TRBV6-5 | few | TGTGCCAGCATATCTCAGGGGGCGGACACTGAAGCTTTCTTT | CASISQGADTEAFF
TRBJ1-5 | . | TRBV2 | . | TGTGCCAGCACGGGAGCTTATAGCAATCAGCCCCAGCATTTT | CASTGAYSNQPQHF
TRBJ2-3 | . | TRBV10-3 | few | TGTGCCATCAGTGAATCGGAGGGAGTTTCAGATACGCAGTATTTT | CAISESEGVSDTQYF
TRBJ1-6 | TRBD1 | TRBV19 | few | TGTGCCAGTAGTAGCCTCCCGGGACAGCGAAATTCACCCCTCCACTTT | CASSSLPGQRNSPLHF
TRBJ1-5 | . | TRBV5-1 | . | TGCGCCAGCAGCTTGGGGGGAGGTCAGCCCCAGCATTTT | CASSLGGGQPQHF
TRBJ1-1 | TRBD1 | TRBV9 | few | TGTGCCAGCAGCCCCCGACAGGGGGCTTGGACTGAAGCTTTCTTT | CASSPRQGAWTEAFF
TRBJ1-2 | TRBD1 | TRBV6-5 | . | TGTGCCAGCAGTAACAGGGGTGGCTATGGCTACACCTTC | CASSNRGGYGYTF
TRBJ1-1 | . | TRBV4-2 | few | TGTGCCAGCAGCCAAGATAGTCTCGGGGACACTGAAGCTTTCTTT | CASSQDSLGDTEAFF
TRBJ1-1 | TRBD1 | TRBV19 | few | TGTGCCAGTAGTATGGACAGGGGTCACACTGAAGCTTTCTTT | CASSMDRGHTEAFF
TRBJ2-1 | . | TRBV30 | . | TGTGCCTGGAGCCCACGGGGCAATGAGCAGTTCTTC | CAWSPRGNEQFF
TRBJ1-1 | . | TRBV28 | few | TGTGCCAGCAGTCCCCGGGAGGGTTTGAACACTGAAGCTTTCTTT | CASSPREGLNTEAFF
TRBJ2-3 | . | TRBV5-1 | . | TGCGCCAGCAGCTTGGAAATACAGGGTCCAGATACGCAGTATTTT | CASSLEIQGPDTQYF
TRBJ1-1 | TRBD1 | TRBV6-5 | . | TGTGCCAGCTCACCAGGGGGGAACACTGAAGCTTTCTTT | CASSPGGNTEAFF